This T cell receptor (beta chain) was observed in a study of T cells in Graves' hyperthyroidism and ophthalmopathy. V lost 11 bases, J lost 3 bases, and 4 bases stayed unmatched. Germline V gene data show CDR1 as LNHNV and CDR2 as YYDKDF (reference sequence). The CDR3 is made up of 12 amino acids. Template material for amplifying TCR beta CDR3 regions consisted of RNA transcripts. Using the HTBI primer set, a first-round RT-PCR was run on the TCR CDR3. TCRdb re-called the multiplex PCR reads with MiXCR, one entry per CDR3 protein. The table has about 840,000 distinct CDR3 sequences, roughly 40% seen once; the top ten hold about 9%.

The gene calls are TRBV15 and TRBJ2-7; TRBD1 agrees at 10 bases. The sequencing sample was made of blood. The TCR originated in a young man with Graves' hyperthyroidism. This chain's CDR3 is CAPRDRGYEQYF. Here the CDR3 DNA reads TGTGCCCCCCGGGACAGGGGCTACGAGCAGTACTTC.